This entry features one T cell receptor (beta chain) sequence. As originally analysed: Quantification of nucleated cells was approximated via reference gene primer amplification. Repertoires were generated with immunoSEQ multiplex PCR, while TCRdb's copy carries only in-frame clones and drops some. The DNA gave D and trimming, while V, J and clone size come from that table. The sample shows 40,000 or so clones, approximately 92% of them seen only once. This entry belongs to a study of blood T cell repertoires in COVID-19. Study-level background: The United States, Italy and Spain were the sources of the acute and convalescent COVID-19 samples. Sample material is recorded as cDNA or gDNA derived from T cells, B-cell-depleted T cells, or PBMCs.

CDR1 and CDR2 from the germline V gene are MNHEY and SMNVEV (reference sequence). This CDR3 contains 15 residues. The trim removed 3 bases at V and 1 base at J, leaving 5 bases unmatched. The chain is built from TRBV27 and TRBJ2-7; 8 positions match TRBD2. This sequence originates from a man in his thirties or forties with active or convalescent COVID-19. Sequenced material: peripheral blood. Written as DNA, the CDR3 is TGTGCCAGCAGTTTGGAGCCGGGGGGGTCCTACGAGCAGTACTTC. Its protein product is CASSLEPGGSYEQYF.